This T cell receptor beta chain was recorded in a study of cytomegalovirus exposure and HLA in healthy donors. V dropped 4 bases and J dropped 3; count of bases not matched to a gene: 4. The CDR3 has 16 residues. Germline CDR1 and CDR2: MNHEY and SVGAGI. All donors participated as healthy donors of bone marrow. The study ran its PCR with 60 Vbeta and 13 Jbeta primers. Assay used: immunoSEQ multiplex PCR; TCRdb lists only in-frame clones, some missing. The top ten clones hold 16% of a sample with roughly 100,000 clones, about 13% of them seen once. This clone was recorded a few times. Sample: PBMCs. The V call is TRBV6-5, the J call TRBJ2-1; TRBD2 aligns across 12 bases. The sequence derives from a man aged 40-55 years in good health and CMV-seropositive. The CDR3 loop is CASSSLTSGGYNEQFF. CDR3 bases: TGTGCCAGCAGTTCCCTGACTAGCGGGGGCTACAATGAGCAGTTCTTC.